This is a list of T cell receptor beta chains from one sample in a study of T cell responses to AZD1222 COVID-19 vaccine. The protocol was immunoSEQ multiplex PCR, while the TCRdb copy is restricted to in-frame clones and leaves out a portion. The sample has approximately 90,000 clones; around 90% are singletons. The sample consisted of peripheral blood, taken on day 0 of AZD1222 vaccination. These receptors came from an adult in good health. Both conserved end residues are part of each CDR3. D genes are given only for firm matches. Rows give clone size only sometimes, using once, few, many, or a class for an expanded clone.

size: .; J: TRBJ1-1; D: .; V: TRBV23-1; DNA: TGCGCCAGCAGTCCAGCCCCATTTAGGGGGATAATGAACACTGAAGCTTTCTTT; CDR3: CASSPAPFRGIMNTEAFF
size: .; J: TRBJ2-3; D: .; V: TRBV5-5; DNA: TGTGCCAGCAGCTTGGGCTGGACCAGCACAGATACGCAGTATTTT; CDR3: CASSLGWTSTDTQYF
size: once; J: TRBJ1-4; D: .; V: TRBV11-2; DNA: TGTGCCAGCAGCCCCGCCGGGACCCAAAATGAAAAACTGTTTTTT; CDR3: CASSPAGTQNEKLFF
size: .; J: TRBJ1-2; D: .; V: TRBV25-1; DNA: TGTGCCAGCAGTGGGGGGGGCTATGGCTACACCTTC; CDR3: CASSGGGYGYTF
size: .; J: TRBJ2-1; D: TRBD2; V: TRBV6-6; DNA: TGTGCCAGCAGCCTCACTAGCGGGGGGGACAATGAGCAGTTCTTC; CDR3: CASSLTSGGDNEQFF
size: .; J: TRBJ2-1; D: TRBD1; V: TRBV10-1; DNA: TGCGCCAGCAGTGATCCTGGACAGGGCAATGAGCAGTTCTTC; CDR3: CASSDPGQGNEQFF
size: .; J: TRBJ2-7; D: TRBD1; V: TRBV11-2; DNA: TGTGCCAGCAGCTCCCCCGGGACAGGGAGGATCCGGCAGTACTTC; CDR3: CASSSPGTGRIRQYF
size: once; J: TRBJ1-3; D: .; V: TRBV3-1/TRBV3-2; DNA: TGTGCCAGCAGCCGACAGGCTGGAAACACCATATATTTT; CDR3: CASSRQAGNTIYF
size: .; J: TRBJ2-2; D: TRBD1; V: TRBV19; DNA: TGTGCCAGTAGCCCTAGGGGGCCCGGGGAGCTGTTTTTT; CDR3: CASSPRGPGELFF
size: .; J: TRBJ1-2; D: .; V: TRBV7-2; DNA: TGTGCCAGCAGCTTAGCAGGCGGAAGCTATGGCTACACCTTC; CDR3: CASSLAGGSYGYTF
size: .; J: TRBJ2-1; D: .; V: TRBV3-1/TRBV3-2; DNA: TGTGCCAGCAGCCAAGATCGTTACCCTCCGAACGACAATGAGCAGTTCTTC; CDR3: CASSQDRYPPNDNEQFF
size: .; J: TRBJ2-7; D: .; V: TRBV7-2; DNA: TGTGCCAGCAGCTTGGCCGAGACCTACGAGCAGTACTTC; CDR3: CASSLAETYEQYF
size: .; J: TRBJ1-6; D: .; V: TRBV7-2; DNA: TGTGCCAGCAGCTTTGGAATGATCCGGGACGGGTATAATTCACCCCTCCACTTT; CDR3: CASSFGMIRDGYNSPLHF
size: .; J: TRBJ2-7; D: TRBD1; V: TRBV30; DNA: TGTGCCTGGAGTGTAACAGGGGCGAGCTACGAGCAGTACTTC; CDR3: CAWSVTGASYEQYF
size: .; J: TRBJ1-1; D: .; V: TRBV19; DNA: TGTGCCAGTAGGAAAGACAGAGGAACTGAAGCTTTCTTT; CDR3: CASRKDRGTEAFF
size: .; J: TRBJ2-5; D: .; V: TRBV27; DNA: TGTGCCAGCAGTAACTCGGGCAGGGGTTACCAAGAGACCCAGTACTTC; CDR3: CASSNSGRGYQETQYF
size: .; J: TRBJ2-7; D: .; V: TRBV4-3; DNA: TGCGCCAGCAGCCAGGGGGTTGGCCACTACGAGCAGTACTTC; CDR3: CASSQGVGHYEQYF
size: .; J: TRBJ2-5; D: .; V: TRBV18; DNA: TGTGCCAGCTCCCAACAGGCGATCGAGACCCAGTACTTC; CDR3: CASSQQAIETQYF
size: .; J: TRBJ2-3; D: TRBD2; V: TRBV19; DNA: TGTGCCAGTAGTATACTAGCGGGGGGCACAGATACGCAGTATTTT; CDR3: CASSILAGGTDTQYF
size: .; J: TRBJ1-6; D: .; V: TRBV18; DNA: TGTGCCAGCTCCGGGGGAGAAGCGAATTCACCCCTCCACTTT; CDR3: CASSGGEANSPLHF
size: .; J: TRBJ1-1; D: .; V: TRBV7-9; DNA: TGTGCCAGCAGCCCACTTAGGGGGGCTTCTTCCCCGAACACTGAAGCTTTCTTT; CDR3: CASSPLRGASSPNTEAFF
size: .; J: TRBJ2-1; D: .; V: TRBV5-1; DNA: TGCGCCAGCATGTGGGCCGAAAACAATGAGCAGTTCTTC; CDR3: CASMWAENNEQFF
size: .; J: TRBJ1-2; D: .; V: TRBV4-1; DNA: TGCGCCAGCAGCCAAACAGGATCCTATGGCTACACCTTC; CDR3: CASSQTGSYGYTF
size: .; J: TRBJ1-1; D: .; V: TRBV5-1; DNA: TGCGCCAGCACGGCGGCGGGTATGAACACTGAAGCTTTCTTT; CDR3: CASTAAGMNTEAFF
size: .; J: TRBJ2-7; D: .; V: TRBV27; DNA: TGTGCCAGCAGTTCGGTACAGGGAAGGTACGAGCAGTACTTC; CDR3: CASSSVQGRYEQYF
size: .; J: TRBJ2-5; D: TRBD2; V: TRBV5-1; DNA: TGCGCCAGCAGCTTGGAGGCTAGCGGGGGCCAAGAGACCCAGTACTTC; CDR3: CASSLEASGGQETQYF
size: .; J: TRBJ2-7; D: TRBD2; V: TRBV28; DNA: TGTGCCAGCAGGCGCGGGGGTCCCTACGAGCAGTACTTC; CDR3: CASRRGGPYEQYF
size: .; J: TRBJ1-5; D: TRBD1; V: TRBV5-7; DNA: TGTGCCAGCAGCTCGCCTCCGGGACAGGGGCCTAATCAGCCCCAGCATTTT; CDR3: CASSSPPGQGPNQPQHF
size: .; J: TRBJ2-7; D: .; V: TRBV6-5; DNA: TGTGCCAGCGGACGCAGAATTTACGAGCAGTACTTC; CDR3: CASGRRIYEQYF
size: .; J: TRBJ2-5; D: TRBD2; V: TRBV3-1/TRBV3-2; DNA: TGTGCCAGCAGCCAACCTAAGACTAGCGGGGAGGACATACACCACCAAGAGACCCAGTACTTC; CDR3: CASSQPKTSGEDIHHQETQYF
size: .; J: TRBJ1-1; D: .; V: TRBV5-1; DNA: TGCGCCAGCAGCCCCGGGTGGGAGGCCGAGGGCACTGAAGCTTTCTTT; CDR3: CASSPGWEAEGTEAFF
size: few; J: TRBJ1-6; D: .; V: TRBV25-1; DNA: TGTGCCAGCAGTGAATCCCTGAACTATAATTCACCCCTCCACTTT; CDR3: CASSESLNYNSPLHF
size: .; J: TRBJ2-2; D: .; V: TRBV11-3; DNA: TGTGCCAGCAGCCTATCCAACACCGGGGAGCTGTTTTTT; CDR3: CASSLSNTGELFF
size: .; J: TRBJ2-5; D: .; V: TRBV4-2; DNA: TGTGCCAGCAGCCGACAGACAGAGCAAGAGACCCAGTACTTC; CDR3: CASSRQTEQETQYF
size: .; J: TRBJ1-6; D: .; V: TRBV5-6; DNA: TGTGCCAGCAGCTCGGGCCTGATTAATTCACCCCTCCACTTT; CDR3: CASSSGLINSPLHF
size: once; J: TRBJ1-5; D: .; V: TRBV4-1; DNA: TGCGCCAGCAGCCAAGATAGGCAGGGGAGAGGGAATCAGCCCCAGCATTTT; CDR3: CASSQDRQGRGNQPQHF
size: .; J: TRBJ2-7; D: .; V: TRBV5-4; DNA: TGTGCCAGCAGCACGGACGGCCGCTACGAGCAGTACTTC; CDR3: CASSTDGRYEQYF
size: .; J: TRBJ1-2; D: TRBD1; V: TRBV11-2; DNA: TGTGCCAGCGCCAAGACAGGGGATGGCTACACCTTC; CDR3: CASAKTGDGYTF
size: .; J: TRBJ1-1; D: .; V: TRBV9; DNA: TGTGCCAGCAGCGAGGACGGGAACACTGAAGCTTTCTTT; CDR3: CASSEDGNTEAFF
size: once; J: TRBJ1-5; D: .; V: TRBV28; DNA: TGTGCCAGCAGTTTTACCCCCTCGGAGTGGCAGCCCCAGCATTTT; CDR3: CASSFTPSEWQPQHF
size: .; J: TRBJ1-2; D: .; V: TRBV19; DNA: TGTGCCAGTAGTCTGGCGACAGTGGGAAGCGGCTACACCTTC; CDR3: CASSLATVGSGYTF